The 16 T cell receptor beta chains given below trace back to one sample, sequenced in a study of OX40 agonist ivuxolimab in advanced cancers. The method was immunoSEQ multiplex PCR; TCRdb's version includes in-frame clones alone and lacks a portion of them. The sample shows roughly 30,000 clones, roughly 88% of them seen only once. The source material was CD4+ or CD8+ T cells sorted from blood, sampled in a trial of the OX40 agonist ivuxolimab. The receptors derive from an adult with an advanced solid tumor such as melanoma, head and neck, liver or kidney cancer.

This clone came up once. This chain's CDR3 is CASSLDFWGDGEETQYF. The CDR3 DNA follows: TGTGCCAGCAGCTTAGATTTCTGGGGGGACGGGGAAGAGACCCAGTACTTC. The V and J genes are TRBV11-2 and TRBJ2-5; the D gene is possibly TRBD2 (6 bases). The CDR3 spans 17 residues. Trimming took off 0 bases at V and 3 bases at J, with 17 bases between the two ends. Germline values: CDR1 SGHAT, CDR2 FQNNGV.

V gene TRBV5-8 combines with J gene TRBJ1-2, with D perhaps matching TRBD1 (5 bases). The V and J ends lost 0 bases and 2 bases respectively, with 20 bases between them. The CDR3 is 18 amino acids. Looked up from germline, CDR1 is SGHTS and CDR2 is YDEGEE. CDR3 nucleotide sequence: TGTGCCAGCAGCTTGGCAGGGTATTTCCTCATTTCGAACTATGGCTACACCTTC. It encodes CASSLAGYFLISNYGYTF.

The chain combines TRBV4-1 with TRBJ1-1, with unresolved D. Germline CDR1 and CDR2: MGHRA and YSYEKL. The ends were cut back, 1 base at V and 5 bases at J, with 11 bases in the middle. The CDR3 spans 14 residues. CDR3 in amino acids: CASSQVVLGTEAFF. As DNA, the CDR3 is TGCGCCAGCAGCCAAGTAGTTCTGGGAACTGAAGCTTTCTTT.

The rearrangement links TRBV7-8 to TRBJ2-2; perhaps TRBD1 as D (5 bases). CDR1 and CDR2 from the germline V gene are SGHVS and FQNEAQ. The V end lost 3 bases, the J end lost 2 bases, and 7 bases lay between the germline ends. The CDR3 length is 14 residues. The CDR3 here is CASSLGQNTGELFF. Here the CDR3 DNA reads TGTGCCAGCAGCTTGGGGCAAAACACCGGGGAGCTGTTTTTT.

The chain carries TRBV5-1 and TRBJ2-3; 8 bases are shared with TRBD2. Germline V gene sequence: CDR1 SGHRS, CDR2 YFSETQ. This CDR3 has 14 amino acids. The ends lost 3 bases at V and 5 bases at J; junction bases unmatched: 5. The CDR3 nucleotides are TGCGCCAGCAGCTACGGACTAGCTGAAGATACGCAGTATTTT. It is translated as CASSYGLAEDTQYF. Full variable domain (outside the CDR3, taken from reference TRBV5-1 and TRBJ2-3): KAGVTQTPRYLIKTRGQQVTLSCSPISGHRSVSWYQQTPGQGLQFLFEYFSETQRNKGNFPGRFSGRQFSNSRSEMNVSTLELGDSALYLCASSYGLAEDTQYFGPGTRLTVL.

The chain joins TRBV7-3 to TRBJ1-3; D unclear. The CDR3 is made up of 14 amino acids. V was trimmed by 2 bases and J by 1 base, leaving 6 bases between them. Germline V gene sequence: CDR1 SGHTA, CDR2 FQGTGA. CDR3 amino acids: CASSLAGSGNTIYF. CDR3 DNA: TGTGCCAGCAGCTTAGCGGGGTCTGGAAACACCATATATTTT.

The chain uses TRBV5-1 and TRBJ2-5; D is unclear. The CDR3 length is 12 residues. Between the trimmed V and J ends, which lost 4 bases and 1 base, there was a span of 5 bases. CDR1 is SGHRS, CDR2 YFSETQ, per germline. The CDR3 bases are TGCGCCAGCAGCAGGACCCAAGAGACCCAGTACTTC. Protein: CASSRTQETQYF. Together with reference TRBV5-1 and TRBJ2-5, the CDR3 gives the full variable domain: KAGVTQTPRYLIKTRGQQVTLSCSPISGHRSVSWYQQTPGQGLQFLFEYFSETQRNKGNFPGRFSGRQFSNSRSEMNVSTLELGDSALYLCASSRTQETQYFGPGTRLLVL.

This chain joins TRBV28 and TRBJ1-4; no clear D. The CDR3 length is 13 residues. CDR1 and CDR2 from the germline V gene are MDHEN and SYDVKM. V lost 5 bases, J lost 1 base, and 5 bases lay in between. The CDR3 sequence is CASSTETNEKLFF. The CDR3 DNA reads as TGTGCCAGCAGTACAGAAACTAATGAAAAACTGTTTTTT.

In DNA, the CDR3 is TGTGCCAGCAGGCCGGGACAGGGTATCAATGAGCAGTTCTTC. It yields the protein CASRPGQGINEQFF. V gene TRBV6-4 combines with J gene TRBJ2-1; TRBD1 matches at 9 bases. V was clipped by 6 bases and J by 6 bases; unmatched bases: 6. The CDR3 sequence is 14 residues long. Germline CDR1 MRHNA, CDR2 SNTAGT.

As regards this clone: This same CDR3 is encoded by further DNA sequences in the sample. V gene TRBV4-1 combines with J gene TRBJ2-7; D remains ambiguous. V gave up 1 base and J gave up 3 bases, with 7 bases separating them. The CDR3 length is 13 residues. The germline CDR1 and CDR2 sequences are MGHRA and YSYEKL. CDR3 in amino acids: CASSQVMGYEQYF. CDR3 DNA: TGCGCCAGCAGCCAAGTAATGGGCTACGAGCAGTACTTC.

This chain connects TRBV6-6 to TRBJ2-7; D gene unclear. Germline-derived CDR1 and CDR2 are MNHNY and SVGAGI (reference sequence). Trimming left V 0 bases short and J 0 bases short, with 6 bases between. This CDR3 spans 14 amino acids. CDR3 nucleotide sequence: TGTGCCAGCAGTTACTCGCAGAGCTCCTACGAGCAGTACTTC. Translated: CASSYSQSSYEQYF.

The gene calls are TRBV11-2 and TRBJ2-2, with 14 positions matching TRBD2. V gave up 5 bases and J gave up 0 bases; unmatched junction bases: 5. There are 18 residues in the CDR3. Germline V CDR1 and CDR2: SGHAT, FQNNGV. CDR3 in amino acids: CASSQGTSGGSNTGELFF. DNA of the CDR3: TGTGCCAGCAGCCAGGGGACTAGCGGGGGCTCGAACACCGGGGAGCTGTTTTTT.

The J gene is TRBJ1-1, the V gene TRBV7-9; D is ambiguous. Germline assignment: CDR1 SEHNR and CDR2 FQNEAQ (reference sequence). Trimming removed 1 base from V and 0 bases from J, with 15 bases in between. The CDR3 consists of 17 residues. The CDR3 loop is CASSLGWATAVNTEAFF. Written as DNA, the CDR3 is TGTGCCAGCAGCTTAGGGTGGGCCACAGCAGTGAACACTGAAGCTTTCTTT.

CDR3 DNA sequence: TGTGCCAGCAGTCCTGGGCTCCTGGGGGGCTATGGCTACACCTTC. The encoded protein is CASSPGLLGGYGYTF. The rearrangement links TRBV2 to TRBJ1-2, with D maybe TRBD1 (5 bases). The V and J ends lost 5 bases and 4 bases respectively, with 17 bases between them. The CDR3 is made up of 15 amino acids. Germline CDR1 is SNHLY and CDR2 is FYNNEI.

The chain has TRBV29-1 and TRBJ2-7; 7 bases align to TRBD1. With V trimmed by 5 bases and J by 2 bases, 9 bases remained unmatched. The germline CDR1 and CDR2 sequences are SQVTM and ANQGSEA. The CDR3 has 14 amino acids. The CDR3 spells CSVFDRAVTYEQYF. The CDR3 DNA reads as TGCAGCGTTTTCGACAGGGCCGTGACCTACGAGCAGTACTTC.

This chain uses TRBV5-1 with TRBJ2-3; no firm D call. Per the germline V gene, CDR1 is SGHRS and CDR2 is YFSETQ. V lost 1 base to trimming and J lost 4 bases, with 16 bases between them. The CDR3 has 16 residues. DNA for the CDR3: TGCGCCAGCAGCTTGACGGGCCACAGTAGTTCAGATACGCAGTATTTT. Protein sequence: CASSLTGHSSSDTQYF.